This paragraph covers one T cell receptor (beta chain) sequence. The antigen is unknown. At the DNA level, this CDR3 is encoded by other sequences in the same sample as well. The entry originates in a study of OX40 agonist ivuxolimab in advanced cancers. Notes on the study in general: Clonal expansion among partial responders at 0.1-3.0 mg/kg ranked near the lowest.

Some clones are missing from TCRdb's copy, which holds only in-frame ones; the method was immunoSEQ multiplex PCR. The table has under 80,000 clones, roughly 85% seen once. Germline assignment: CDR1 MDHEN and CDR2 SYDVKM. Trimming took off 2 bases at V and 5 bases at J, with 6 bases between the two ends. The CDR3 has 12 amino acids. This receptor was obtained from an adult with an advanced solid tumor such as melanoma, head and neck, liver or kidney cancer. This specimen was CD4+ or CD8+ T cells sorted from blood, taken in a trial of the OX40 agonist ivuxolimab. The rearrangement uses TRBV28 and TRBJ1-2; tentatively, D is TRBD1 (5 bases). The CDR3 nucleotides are TGTGCCAGCAGTTTACGGGGGTATGGCTACACCTTC. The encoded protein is CASSLRGYGYTF.